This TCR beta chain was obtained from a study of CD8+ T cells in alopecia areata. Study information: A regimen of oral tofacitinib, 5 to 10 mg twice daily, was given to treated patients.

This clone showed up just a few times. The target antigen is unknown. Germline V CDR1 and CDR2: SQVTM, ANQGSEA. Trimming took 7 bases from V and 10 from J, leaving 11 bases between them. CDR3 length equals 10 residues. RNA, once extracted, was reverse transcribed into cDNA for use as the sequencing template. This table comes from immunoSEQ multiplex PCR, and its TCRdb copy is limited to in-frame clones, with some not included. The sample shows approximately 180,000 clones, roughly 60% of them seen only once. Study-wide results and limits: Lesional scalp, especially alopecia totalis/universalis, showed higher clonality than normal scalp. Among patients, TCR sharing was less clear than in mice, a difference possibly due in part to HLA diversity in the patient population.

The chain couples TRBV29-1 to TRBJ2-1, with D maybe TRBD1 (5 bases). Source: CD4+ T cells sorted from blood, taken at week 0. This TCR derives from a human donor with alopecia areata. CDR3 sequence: CSADSGEQFF. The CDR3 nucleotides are TGCAGCGCAGACAGTGGGGAGCAGTTCTTC.